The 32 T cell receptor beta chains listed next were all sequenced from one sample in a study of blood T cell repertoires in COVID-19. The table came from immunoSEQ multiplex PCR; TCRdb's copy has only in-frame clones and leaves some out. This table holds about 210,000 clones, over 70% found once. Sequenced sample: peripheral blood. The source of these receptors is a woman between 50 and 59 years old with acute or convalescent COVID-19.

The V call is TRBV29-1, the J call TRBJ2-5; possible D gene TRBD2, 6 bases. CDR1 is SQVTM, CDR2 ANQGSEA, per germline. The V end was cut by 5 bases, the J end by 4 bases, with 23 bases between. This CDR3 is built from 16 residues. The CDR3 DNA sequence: TGCAGCGTTATCCTTCGGGGAGGAGCCCCCGGAGAGACCCAGTACTTC. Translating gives CSVILRGGAPGETQYF.

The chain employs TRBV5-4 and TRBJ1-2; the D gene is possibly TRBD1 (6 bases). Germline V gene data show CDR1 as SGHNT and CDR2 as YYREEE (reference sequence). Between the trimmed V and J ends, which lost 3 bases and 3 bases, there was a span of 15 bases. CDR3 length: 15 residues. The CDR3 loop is CASSSGTRNHYGYTF. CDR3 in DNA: TGTGCCAGCAGCTCCGGGACAAGAAACCACTATGGCTACACCTTC.

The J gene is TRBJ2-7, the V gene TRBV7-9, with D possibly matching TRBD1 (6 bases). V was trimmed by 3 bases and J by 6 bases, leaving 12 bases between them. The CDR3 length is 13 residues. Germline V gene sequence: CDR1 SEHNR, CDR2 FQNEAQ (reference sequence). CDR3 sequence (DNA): TGTGCCAGCAGCTTGAACACAGGGATCGAGCAGTACTTC. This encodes CASSLNTGIEQYF.

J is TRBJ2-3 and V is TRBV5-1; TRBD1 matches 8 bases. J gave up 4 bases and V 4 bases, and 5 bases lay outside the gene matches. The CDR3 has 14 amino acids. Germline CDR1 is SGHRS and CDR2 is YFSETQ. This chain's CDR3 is CASSVGQGADTQYF. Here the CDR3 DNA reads TGCGCCAGCAGCGTCGGACAGGGAGCAGATACGCAGTATTTT.

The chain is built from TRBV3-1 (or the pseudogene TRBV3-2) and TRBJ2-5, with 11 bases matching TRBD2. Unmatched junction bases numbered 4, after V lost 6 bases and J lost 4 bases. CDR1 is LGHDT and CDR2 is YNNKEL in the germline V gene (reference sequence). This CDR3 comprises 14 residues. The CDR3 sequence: CASSLSGGGETQYF. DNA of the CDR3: TGTGCCAGCAGTCTTAGCGGGGGGGGAGAGACCCAGTACTTC.

The chain's CDR3 is CASSLARTGRGFTDTQYF. In DNA form, the CDR3 reads TGTGCCAGCAGCTTGGCTCGGACAGGTCGGGGTTTCACAGATACGCAGTATTTT. The genes are TRBV5-4 and TRBJ2-3; 7 bases map to TRBD1. The CDR3 covers 18 residues. Per germline, CDR1 SGHNT and CDR2 YYREEE (reference sequence). V shed 0 bases and J 2 bases; nucleotides not matched to a gene: 12.

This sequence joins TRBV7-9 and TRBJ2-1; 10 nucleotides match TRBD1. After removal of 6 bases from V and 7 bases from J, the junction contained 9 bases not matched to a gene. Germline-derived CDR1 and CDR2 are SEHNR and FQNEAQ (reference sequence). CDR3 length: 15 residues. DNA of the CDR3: TGTGCCAGCAGTTCCGGGACAGGGGTCACTAATGAGCAGTTCTTC. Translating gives CASSSGTGVTNEQFF.

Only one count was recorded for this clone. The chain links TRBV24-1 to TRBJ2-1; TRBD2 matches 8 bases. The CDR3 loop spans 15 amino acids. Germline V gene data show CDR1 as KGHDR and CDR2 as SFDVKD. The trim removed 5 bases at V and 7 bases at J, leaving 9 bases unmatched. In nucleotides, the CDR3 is TGTGCCACCAGTGCCGGTAGCGGGGAAACTAATGAGCAGTTCTTC. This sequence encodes CATSAGSGETNEQFF.

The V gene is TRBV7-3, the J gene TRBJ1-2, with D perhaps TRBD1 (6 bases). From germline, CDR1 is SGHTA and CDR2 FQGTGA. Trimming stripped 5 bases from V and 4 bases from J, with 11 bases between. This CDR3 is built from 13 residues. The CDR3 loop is CASSADSRYGYTF. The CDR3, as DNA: TGTGCCAGCAGCGCGGACAGTCGCTATGGCTACACCTTC.

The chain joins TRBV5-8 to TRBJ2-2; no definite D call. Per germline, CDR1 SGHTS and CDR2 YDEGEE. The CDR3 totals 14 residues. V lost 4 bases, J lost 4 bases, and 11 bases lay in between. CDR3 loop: CASSTRHRTGELFF. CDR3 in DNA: TGTGCCAGCAGCACACGACACCGCACCGGGGAGCTGTTTTTT.

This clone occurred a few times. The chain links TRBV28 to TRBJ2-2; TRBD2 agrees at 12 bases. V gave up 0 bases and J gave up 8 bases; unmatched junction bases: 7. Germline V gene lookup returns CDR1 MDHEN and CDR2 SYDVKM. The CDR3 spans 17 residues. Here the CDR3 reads CASSLWSLAGGPGELFF. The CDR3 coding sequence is TGTGCCAGCAGTTTATGGTCCCTAGCGGGAGGGCCTGGGGAGCTGTTTTTT.

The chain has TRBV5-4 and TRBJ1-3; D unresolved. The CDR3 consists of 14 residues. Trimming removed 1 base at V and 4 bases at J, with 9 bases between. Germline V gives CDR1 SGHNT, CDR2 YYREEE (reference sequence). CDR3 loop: CASSLTPGGNTIYF. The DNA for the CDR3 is TGTGCCAGCAGCTTGACACCGGGGGGAAACACCATATATTTT.

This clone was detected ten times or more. Written as DNA, the CDR3 is TGTGCCATCAGTGGGGGAGCAGATACGCAGTATTTT. Translated, it gives CAISGGADTQYF. V usage is TRBV10-3 and J usage is TRBJ2-3, with a tentative D call TRBD2 (5 bases). Germline-derived CDR1 and CDR2 are ENHRY and SYGVKD. This CDR3 has 12 residues. V lost 4 bases and J 4 bases, leaving 6 bases between the germline ends.

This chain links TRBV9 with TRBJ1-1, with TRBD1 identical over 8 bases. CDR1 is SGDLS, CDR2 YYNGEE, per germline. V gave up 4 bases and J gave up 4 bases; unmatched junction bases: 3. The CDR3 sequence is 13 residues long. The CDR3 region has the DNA TGTGCCAGCAGCCCCGACAGGGGCACTGAAGCTTTCTTT. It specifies CASSPDRGTEAFF.

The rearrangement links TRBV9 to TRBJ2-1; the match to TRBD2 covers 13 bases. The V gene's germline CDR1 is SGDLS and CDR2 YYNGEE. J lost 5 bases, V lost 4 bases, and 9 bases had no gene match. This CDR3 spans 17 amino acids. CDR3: CASSISSGTSGNNEQFF. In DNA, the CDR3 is TGTGCCAGCAGCATCTCCTCCGGGACTAGCGGGAACAATGAGCAGTTCTTC. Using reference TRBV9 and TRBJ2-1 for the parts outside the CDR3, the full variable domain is DSGVTQTPKHLITATGQRVTLRCSPRSGDLSVYWYQQSLDQGLQFLIQYYNGEERAKGNILERFSAQQFPDLHSELNLSSLELGDSALYFCASSISSGTSGNNEQFFGPGTRLTVL.

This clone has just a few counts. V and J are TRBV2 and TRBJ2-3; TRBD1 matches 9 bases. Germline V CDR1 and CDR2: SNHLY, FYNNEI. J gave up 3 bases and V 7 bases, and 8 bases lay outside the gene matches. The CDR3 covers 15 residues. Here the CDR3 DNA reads TGTGCCAGCACCCCAACAGGGGGCGCAACAGATACGCAGTATTTT. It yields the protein CASTPTGGATDTQYF.

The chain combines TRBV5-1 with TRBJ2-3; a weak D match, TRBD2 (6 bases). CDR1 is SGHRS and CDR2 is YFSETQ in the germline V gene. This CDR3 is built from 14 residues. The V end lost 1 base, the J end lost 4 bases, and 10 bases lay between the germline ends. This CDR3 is CASSLSSEADTQYF. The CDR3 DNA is TGCGCCAGCAGCTTGTCTAGCGAAGCAGATACGCAGTATTTT.

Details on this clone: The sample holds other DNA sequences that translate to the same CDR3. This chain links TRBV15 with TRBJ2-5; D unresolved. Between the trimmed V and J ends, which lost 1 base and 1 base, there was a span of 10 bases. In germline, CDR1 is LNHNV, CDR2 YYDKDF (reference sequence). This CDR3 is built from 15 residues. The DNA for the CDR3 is TGTGCCACCAGCAGAGGTGGTCTATCCCAAGAGACCCAGTACTTC. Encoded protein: CATSRGGLSQETQYF.

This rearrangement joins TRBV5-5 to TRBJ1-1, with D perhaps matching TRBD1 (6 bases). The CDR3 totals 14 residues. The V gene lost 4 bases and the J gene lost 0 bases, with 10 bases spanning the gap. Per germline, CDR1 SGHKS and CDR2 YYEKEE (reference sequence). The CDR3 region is CASSGDNMNTEAFF. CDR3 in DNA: TGTGCCAGCAGCGGGGACAACATGAACACTGAAGCTTTCTTT.

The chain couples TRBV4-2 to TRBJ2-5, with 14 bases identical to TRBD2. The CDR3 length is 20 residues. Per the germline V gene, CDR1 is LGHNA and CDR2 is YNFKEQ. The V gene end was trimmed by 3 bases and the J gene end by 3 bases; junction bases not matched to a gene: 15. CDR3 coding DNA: TGTGCCAGCAGCCATGAGGGGATATGGGGGACTAGCGGGAGCGAAGAGACCCAGTACTTC. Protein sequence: CASSHEGIWGTSGSEETQYF.

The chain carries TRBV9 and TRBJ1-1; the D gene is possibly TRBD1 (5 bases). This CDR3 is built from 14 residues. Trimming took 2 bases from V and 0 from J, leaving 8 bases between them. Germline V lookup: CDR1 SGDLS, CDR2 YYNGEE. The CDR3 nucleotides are TGTGCCAGCAGCGTGGGACTCATGAACACTGAAGCTTTCTTT. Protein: CASSVGLMNTEAFF.

CDR3 nucleotides: TGTGCCAGCAGCCCTTATGGGGGCCCCTACGAGCAGTACTTC. This gives the protein CASSPYGGPYEQYF. This chain uses TRBV7-9 with TRBJ2-7; D may be TRBD1 (6 bases). The CDR3 spans 14 residues. Germline-derived CDR1 and CDR2 are SEHNR and FQNEAQ (reference sequence). V lost 5 bases and J 2 bases, leaving 13 bases between the germline ends. The variable domain in full, with the rest retrieved from reference TRBV7-9 and TRBJ2-7, is DTGVSQNPRHKITKRGQNVTFRCDPISEHNRLYWYRQTLGQGPEFLTYFQNEAQLEKSRLLSDRFSAERPKGSFSTLEIQRTEQGDSAMYLCASSPYGGPYEQYFGPGTRLTVT.

CDR3 sequence (DNA): TGCAGTGTTACTCGGGAAGATACGCAGTATTTT. Its translation: CSVTREDTQYF. The V call is TRBV20-1, the J call TRBJ2-3; a weak D match, TRBD2 (5 bases). V was cut by 7 bases and J by 5 bases, with 10 bases left in between. This CDR3 has 11 amino acids. Germline V lookup: CDR1 DFQATT, CDR2 SNEGSKA (reference sequence).

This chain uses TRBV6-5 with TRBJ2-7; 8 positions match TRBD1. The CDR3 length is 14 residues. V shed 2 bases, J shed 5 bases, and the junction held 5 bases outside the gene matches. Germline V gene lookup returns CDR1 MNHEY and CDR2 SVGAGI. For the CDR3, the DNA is TGTGCCAGCAGTTACAGGACAGGGTCCAACGAGCAGTACTTC. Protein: CASSYRTGSNEQYF.

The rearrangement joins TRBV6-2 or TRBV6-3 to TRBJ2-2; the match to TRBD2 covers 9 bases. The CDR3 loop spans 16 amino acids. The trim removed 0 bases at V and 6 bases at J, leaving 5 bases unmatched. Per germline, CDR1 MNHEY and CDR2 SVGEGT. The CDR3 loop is CASSYSGGRAAGELFF. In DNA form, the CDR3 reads TGTGCCAGCAGTTACTCTGGCGGGAGGGCCGCCGGGGAGCTGTTTTTT.

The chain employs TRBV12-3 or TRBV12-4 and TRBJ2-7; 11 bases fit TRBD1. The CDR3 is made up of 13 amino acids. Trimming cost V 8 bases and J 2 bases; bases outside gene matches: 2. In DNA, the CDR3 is TGTGCCAGCGGGACAGGGGGGACCTACGAGCAGTACTTC. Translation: CASGTGGTYEQYF.

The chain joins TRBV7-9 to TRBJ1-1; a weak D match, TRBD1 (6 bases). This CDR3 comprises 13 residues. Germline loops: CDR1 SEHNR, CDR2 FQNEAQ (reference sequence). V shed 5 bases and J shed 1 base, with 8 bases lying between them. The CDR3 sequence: CASSRDTNTEAFF. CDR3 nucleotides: TGTGCCAGCAGCCGGGACACGAACACTGAAGCTTTCTTT. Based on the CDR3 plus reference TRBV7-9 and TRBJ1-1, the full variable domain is DTGVSQNPRHKITKRGQNVTFRCDPISEHNRLYWYRQTLGQGPEFLTYFQNEAQLEKSRLLSDRFSAERPKGSFSTLEIQRTEQGDSAMYLCASSRDTNTEAFFGQGTRLTVV.

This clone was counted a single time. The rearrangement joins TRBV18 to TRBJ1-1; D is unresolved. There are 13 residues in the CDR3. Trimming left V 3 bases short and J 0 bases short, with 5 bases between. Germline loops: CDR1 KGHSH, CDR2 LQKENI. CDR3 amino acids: CASSPPMNTEAFF. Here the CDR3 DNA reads TGTGCCAGCTCACCTCCAATGAACACTGAAGCTTTCTTT.

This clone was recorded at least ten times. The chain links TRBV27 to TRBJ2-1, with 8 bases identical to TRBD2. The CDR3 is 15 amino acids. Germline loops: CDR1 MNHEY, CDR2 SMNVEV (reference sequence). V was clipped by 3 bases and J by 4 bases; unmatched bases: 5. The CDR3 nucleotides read TGTGCCAGCAGTTTCCGGCCTAGCGGGTACAATGAGCAGTTCTTC. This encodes CASSFRPSGYNEQFF.

Written as DNA, the CDR3 is TGTGCCAGCAGTTACCTAAGAAATTCACCCCTCCACTTT. It yields the protein CASSYLRNSPLHF. This chain connects TRBV6-5 to TRBJ1-6; the D is unclear. Trimming cost V 2 bases and J 7 bases, with 6 bases left between them. The CDR3 is 13 residues long. Germline values: CDR1 MNHEY, CDR2 SVGAGI.

Here the CDR3 DNA reads TGTGCCAGCAGTGAGGACATAGGCTATAATTCACCCCTCCACTTT. Amino acid sequence: CASSEDIGYNSPLHF. The rearrangement joins TRBV6-1 to TRBJ1-6; the D gene is possibly TRBD1 (5 bases). This CDR3 has 15 amino acids. With 3 bases removed from V and 3 bases from J, the gap between germline ends came to 9 bases. Germline values: CDR1 MNHNS, CDR2 SASEGT.

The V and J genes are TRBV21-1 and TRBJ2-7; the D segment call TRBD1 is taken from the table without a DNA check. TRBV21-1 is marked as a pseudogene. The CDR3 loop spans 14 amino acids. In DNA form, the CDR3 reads TGTGCCAGCAGCGGACAGGGCAGCTCCTACGAGCAGTACTTC. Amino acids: CASSGQGSSYEQYF.